A selection of T cell receptor beta chains follows, all from one sample in a study of blood T cell repertoires in COVID-19. Using immunoSEQ multiplex PCR, the repertoire was profiled, and TCRdb retains in-frame clones only, with some absent. The table shows about 200,000 clones, with 70% to 90% occurring only once. Sequencing was performed on peripheral blood. All receptors derive from a human donor with active or convalescent COVID-19. The donor label of this sample is uncertain. Each CDR3 is given with its conserved first and last residue. The order of the fields is clone size, J gene, D gene, V gene, CDR3 DNA, CDR3 protein. D genes are given only for firm matches. Size tells how often a clone was seen (once, few, many) or the class of an expanded clone, and some rows leave it out.

>-|TRBJ2-5|TRBD2|TRBV19
TGTGCCAGTAGTTCCTTAGCGGGAGGGGGAGAGACCCAGTACTTC
CASSSLAGGGETQYF
>-|TRBJ2-1|TRBD1|TRBV24-1
TGTGCCACCAGTGACCCGACAGGGAGCTCCTACAATGAGCAGTTCTTC
CATSDPTGSSYNEQFF
>once|TRBJ2-4|-|TRBV6-5
TGTGCCAGCAGCCTCAGGGGTGACATTCAGTACTTC
CASSLRGDIQYF
>few|TRBJ2-7|TRBD1|TRBV28
TGTGCCAGCAGGACGATTGACTGGACAGGGAATAAAGTGCAGAACTTC
CASRTIDWTGNKVQNF
>-|TRBJ1-2|-|TRBV29-1
TGCAGCGTTTTGGCGGGGGGCGGCTACACCTTC
CSVLAGGGYTF
>-|TRBJ2-1|-|TRBV19
TGTGCCAGTAGAAAACGACTCTCCTACAATGAGCAGTTCTTC
CASRKRLSYNEQFF
>once|TRBJ2-7|-|TRBV5-6
TGTGCCAGCAGCTTGGTCTACCTCCTTGATAAGGAGCAGTACTTC
CASSLVYLLDKEQYF
>-|TRBJ2-1|-|TRBV7-3
TGTGCCAGCAGCTCGAGAGGGGGCTCCTACAATGAGCAGTTCTTC
CASSSRGGSYNEQFF
>-|TRBJ1-2|-|TRBV28
TGTGCCAGCAGTCCAGTTGGAGGGTTCAACAACTATGGCTACACCTTC
CASSPVGGFNNYGYTF
>once|TRBJ2-7|-|TRBV14
TGTGCCAGCAGCCGAAGGGGCGACAGTCCCTCCTACGAGCAGTACTTC
CASSRRGDSPSYEQYF
>-|TRBJ1-6|TRBD1|TRBV11-3
TGTGCCAGCAGCCTAGCCGGGACAGCCTATAATTCACCCCTCCACTTT
CASSLAGTAYNSPLHF
>-|TRBJ1-2|TRBD1|TRBV7-2
TGTGCCAGCAGCTTAGGGCAGGGGGATGGCTACACCTTC
CASSLGQGDGYTF
>-|TRBJ2-5|-|TRBV19
TGTGCCAGTAGTACAGGGCGCCGCGAGACCCAGTACTTC
CASSTGRRETQYF
>few|TRBJ2-1|TRBD2|TRBV4-2
TGTGCCAGCAGCCAAGCTAGCGGGGTCTACAATGAGCAGTTCTTC
CASSQASGVYNEQFF
>-|TRBJ2-5|-|TRBV7-9
TGTGCCAGCAGCTTAAAATCGTCAGTACAAGAGACCCAGTACTTC
CASSLKSSVQETQYF
>-|TRBJ2-5|-|TRBV6-1
TGTGCCAGCAGTGAAGCTCGTTCAGGGGTTGGGACCCAGTACTTC
CASSEARSGVGTQYF
>-|TRBJ1-2|-|TRBV11-2
TGTGCCAGCAGCTTCGGCAGGAATAACTATGGCTACACCTTC
CASSFGRNNYGYTF
>-|TRBJ2-7|-|TRBV5-4
TGTGCCAGCAGCTGGCCGGGGACACCCTACGAGCAGTACTTC
CASSWPGTPYEQYF
>-|TRBJ2-7|-|TRBV29-1
TGCAGCGTCGTAAATCCAACCCTAGGTGGGTACGAGCAGTACTTC
CSVVNPTLGGYEQYF
>-|TRBJ2-7|TRBD2|TRBV11-3
TGTGCCAGCAGCTTAGAACTAGCGGGAGGTGGCGAGCAGTACTTC
CASSLELAGGGEQYF
>many|TRBJ2-7|TRBD2|TRBV2
TGTGCCAGCAGTGTAGAGGCTAGCGGCTCCTACGAGCAGTACTTC
CASSVEASGSYEQYF
>few|TRBJ1-3|-|TRBV5-1
TGCGCCAGCAGCCCCTATATGTGGAGGACTGGAAACACCATATATTTT
CASSPYMWRTGNTIYF
>-|TRBJ2-1|-|TRBV11-3
TGTGCCAGCAGCTTAGATGGCAGTATGGCGGGAATAAAATTCGATGAGCAGTTCTTC
CASSLDGSMAGIKFDEQFF
>once|TRBJ2-7|-|TRBV21-1
TGTGCCAGCTCCCGGGACTACAACTACGAGCAGTACTTC
CASSRDYNYEQYF
>-|TRBJ2-7|TRBD2|TRBV3-1/TRBV3-2
TGTGCCAGCAGCCCCCGGGGACTAGCCTACGAGCAGTACTTC
CASSPRGLAYEQYF
>-|TRBJ1-2|TRBD1|TRBV5-1
TGCGCCAGCAGCGCCACCGGGACAGGGTTCTATGGCTACACCTTC
CASSATGTGFYGYTF
>-|TRBJ2-7|TRBD1|TRBV5-5
TGTGCCAGCAGCTCCCGGGACAGGGCTTACGAGCAGTACTTC
CASSSRDRAYEQYF
>-|TRBJ2-1|TRBD1|TRBV5-6
TGTGCCAGCAGCCAAAGACAGGGAGCCTACAATGAGCAGTTCTTC
CASSQRQGAYNEQFF
>once|TRBJ2-1|TRBD1|TRBV19
TGTGCCAGTAAGGTAGGACAGGGGATGAATGAGCAGTTCTTC
CASKVGQGMNEQFF
>-|TRBJ2-3|-|TRBV21-1
TGTGCCACCAAACTAGACCCCACAGATACGCAGTATTTT
CATKLDPTDTQYF
>-|TRBJ1-1|-|TRBV28
TGTGCCAGCAGTCCCCCCCTGGGGGAGGAGAAGAACACTGAAGCTTTCTTT
CASSPPLGEEKNTEAFF
>-|TRBJ2-3|-|TRBV7-8
TGTGCCAGCAGCCCTAGCACAGATACGCAGTATTTT
CASSPSTDTQYF
>-|TRBJ2-5|TRBD2|TRBV7-9
TGTGCCAGCAGCGTCCCGGGACTAGCGGAAGAGACCCAGTACTTC
CASSVPGLAEETQYF